What follows are 28 T cell receptor beta chains derived from one specimen sequenced in a study of vaccination effects on CD4 cells after COVID-19. Following culture for nine to ten days, CD4+ T cells were isolated. Antigens for these TCRs are unknown. Measured with immunoSEQ multiplex PCR; TCRdb has only the in-frame clones, and not every one. The sample consists of some 50,000 clones, approximately 70% of them appearing once. The material was CD4+ T cells from PBMCs cultured without peptide, obtained before COVID-19 vaccination. The receptors originated from a human donor who received a COVID-19 vaccine.

The CDR3 bases are TGTGCCAGCAGCACGAACACTGAAGCTTTCTTT. It translates to CASSTNTEAFF. J is TRBJ1-1 and V is TRBV28; D unresolved. The CDR3 has 11 residues. The germline CDR1 and CDR2 sequences are MDHEN and SYDVKM. V dropped 6 bases and J dropped 1 base, with 3 bases sitting between them. The full variable domain, completed using reference TRBV28 and TRBJ1-1, is DVKVTQSSRYLVKRTGEKVFLECVQDMDHENMFWYRQDPGLGLRLIYFSYDVKMKEKGDIPEGYSVSREKKERFSLILESASTNQTSMYLCASSTNTEAFFGQGTRLTVV.

V gene TRBV4-2 combines with J gene TRBJ1-1; tentatively, D is TRBD1 (6 bases). V was cut by 3 bases and J by 3 bases, with 11 bases left in between. The CDR3 contains 14 residues. Germline lookup yields CDR1 LGHNA and CDR2 YNFKEQ. This chain's CDR3 is CASSHQGSDTEAFF. In DNA, the CDR3 is TGTGCCAGCAGCCACCAGGGGTCCGACACTGAAGCTTTCTTT.

There are a few counts of this clone. The V call is TRBV6-5, the J call TRBJ2-7, with 7 nucleotides matching TRBD1. The CDR3 is 12 residues long. CDR1 is MNHEY, CDR2 SVGAGI, per germline. V lost 6 bases and J lost 2; bases outside the gene matches: 1. The CDR3 nucleotides read TGTGCCAGCAGCGGGACAGCCTACGAGCAGTACTTC. Translated, it gives CASSGTAYEQYF.

This chain connects TRBV6-5 to TRBJ1-5; tentatively, D is TRBD1 (5 bases). CDR1 is MNHEY, CDR2 SVGAGI, per germline. Trimming left V 7 bases short and J 0 bases short, with 10 bases between. The CDR3 consists of 14 residues. The CDR3 DNA reads as TGTGCCAGCAAAAAGGGGAGTAGCAATCAGCCCCAGCATTTT. Translated, it gives CASKKGSSNQPQHF.

This clone came up a few times. V gene TRBV30 combines with J gene TRBJ1-1, with D maybe TRBD1 (6 bases). The CDR3 is 12 amino acids. Trimming left V 2 bases short and J 11 bases short, with 15 bases between. Looked up from germline, CDR1 is GTSNPN and CDR2 is SVGIG (reference sequence). The DNA of the CDR3 is TGTGCCTGGAGTCGACAGGCCGCCAGGGCTTTCTTT. It codes for CAWSRQAARAFF.

This chain uses TRBV7-8 with TRBJ1-4; 7 nucleotides line up with TRBD1. The germline gives CDR1 SGHVS, CDR2 FQNEAQ. V lost 3 bases, J lost 7 bases, and 8 bases stayed unmatched. The CDR3 spans 15 residues. CDR3 sequence (DNA): TGTGCCAGCAGCTTTCCCTCCAGGGGGATTGAAAAACTGTTTTTT. Protein sequence: CASSFPSRGIEKLFF.

The genes are TRBV2 and TRBJ2-1, with D perhaps matching TRBD1 (6 bases). Germline-derived CDR1 and CDR2 are SNHLY and FYNNEI. This CDR3 region has 15 residues. V was shortened by 6 bases and J by 0 bases, with 12 bases between the two germline ends. As DNA, the CDR3 is TGTGCCAGCAGGGCCGACAGGAACTCCTACAATGAGCAGTTCTTC. Amino acids: CASRADRNSYNEQFF.

The V call is TRBV4-2, the J call TRBJ2-5; D might be TRBD1 or TRBD2, each matching 5 bases. The CDR3 extends over 15 amino acids. Germline loops: CDR1 LGHNA, CDR2 YNFKEQ. Trimming shortened V by 1 base and J by 0 bases, and 9 bases separated the two germline ends. DNA of the CDR3: TGTGCCAGCAGCCAAGGAGAGGGGTACCAAGAGACCCAGTACTTC. Residues: CASSQGEGYQETQYF.

The V and J genes are TRBV7-2 and TRBJ1-5; possibly TRBD1 for D (6 bases). The germline CDR1 and CDR2 sequences are SGHTA and FQGNSA. Trimming removed 1 base from V and 9 bases from J, with 16 bases in between. This CDR3 has 15 amino acids. The CDR3 region is CASSLVPGTKGPQHF. Written as DNA, the CDR3 is TGTGCCAGCAGCTTAGTCCCAGGGACAAAGGGGCCCCAGCATTTT.

The chain carries TRBV24-1 and TRBJ2-3, with D perhaps matching TRBD2 (5 bases). V was pared by 4 bases and J by 3 bases, with 10 bases between. The CDR3 has 14 amino acids. CDR1 and CDR2 from the germline V gene are KGHDR and SFDVKD. The CDR3 coding sequence is TGTGCCACCAGTGACCCCTCGGGGACAGATACGCAGTATTTT. It codes for CATSDPSGTDTQYF.

The CDR3 sequence is CSVARGTDTQYF. The CDR3, as DNA: TGCAGCGTTGCTCGCGGCACAGATACGCAGTATTTT. The chain combines TRBV29-1 with TRBJ2-3, with D uncertain. Germline loops: CDR1 SQVTM, CDR2 ANQGSEA. With 4 bases removed from V and 1 base from J, the gap between germline ends came to 6 bases. CDR3 length: 12 residues.

Only a few counts were recorded for this clone. The CDR3 protein is CSASLAGGGEQYF. The CDR3 DNA reads as TGCAGTGCTAGTCTAGCGGGAGGCGGCGAGCAGTACTTC. The chain employs TRBV20-1 and TRBJ2-7; 11 nucleotides line up with TRBD2. The CDR3 loop spans 13 amino acids. Germline CDR1 and CDR2: DFQATT and SNEGSKA (reference sequence). Losses at the gene ends were 3 bases for V and 6 bases for J; bases not matched to a gene: 4.

This sequence joins TRBV6-5 and TRBJ1-1; D remains unclear. The length of the CDR3 is 15 residues. Trimming removed 6 bases at V and 1 base at J, with 15 bases between. The germline gives CDR1 MNHEY, CDR2 SVGAGI. DNA for the CDR3: TGTGCCAGCAGGCGCGGGTCCGCGGGGAACACTGAAGCTTTCTTT. This translates into CASRRGSAGNTEAFF.

This chain links TRBV18 with TRBJ2-3, with 8 bases fitting TRBD1. The CDR3 extends over 14 amino acids. Germline CDR1 is KGHSH and CDR2 is LQKENI. V lost 4 bases, J lost 8 bases, and 8 bases stayed unmatched. The CDR3 DNA follows: TGTGCCAGCTCACTGACAGGGGCCGGGGGTACGCAGTATTTT. Residues: CASSLTGAGGTQYF.

The J gene is TRBJ2-5, the V gene TRBV2; 10 nucleotides align to TRBD1. The length of the CDR3 is 17 residues. Trimming took 3 bases from V and 5 from J; bases not matched to a gene: 12. CDR1 and CDR2 from the germline V gene are SNHLY and FYNNEI. The CDR3 is CASSDLRWDRGLETQYF. The CDR3 DNA follows: TGTGCCAGCAGTGATCTCCGTTGGGACAGGGGCCTGGAGACCCAGTACTTC.

V usage is TRBV4-3 and J usage is TRBJ2-1, with D unclear. V was cut by 1 base and J by 0 bases, with 13 bases left in between. This CDR3 spans 17 amino acids. Germline values: CDR1 LGHNA, CDR2 YSLEER. CDR3 loop: CASSQGPPRGSYNEQFF. The CDR3 coding sequence is TGCGCCAGCAGCCAAGGCCCCCCTAGAGGCTCCTACAATGAGCAGTTCTTC.

The count of this clone is one. This chain joins TRBV3-1 (or the pseudogene TRBV3-2) and TRBJ2-7; TRBD2 agrees at 7 bases. CDR3 length: 15 amino acids. The germline CDR1 and CDR2 sequences are LGHDT and YNNKEL (reference sequence). V lost 4 bases to trimming and J lost 3 bases; unmatched junction nucleotides: 9. CDR3 coding DNA: TGTGCCAGCAGCCGTGCTGCGGGAGTTGGCTACGAGCAGTACTTC. Translating gives CASSRAAGVGYEQYF.

This rearrangement joins TRBV4-1 to TRBJ1-4; D not resolved. The CDR3 has 15 amino acids. The V end lost 6 bases, the J end lost 2 bases, and 13 bases lay between the germline ends. Germline values: CDR1 MGHRA, CDR2 YSYEKL. The CDR3 coding sequence is TGCGCCAGCAGACTTACGGGGTCTACTAATGAAAAACTGTTTTTT. Amino acid sequence: CASRLTGSTNEKLFF.

This clone ranks as hyperexpanded. This chain uses TRBV24-1 with TRBJ1-2, with D unresolved. Deletions cut 3 bases from V and 0 bases from J, with 16 bases between. Looked up from germline, CDR1 is KGHDR and CDR2 is SFDVKD. The CDR3 is 17 amino acids. The CDR3 sequence: CATSDPRAVEANYGYTF. DNA for the CDR3: TGTGCCACCAGTGATCCTCGGGCTGTCGAAGCTAACTATGGCTACACCTTC.

The table lists this clone with a few counts. This chain links TRBV2 with TRBJ2-3; D is ambiguous. Germline loops: CDR1 SNHLY, CDR2 FYNNEI. CDR3 size: 13 residues. V was cut by 6 bases and J by 2 bases, with 9 bases left in between. The CDR3 sequence: CASRVRDTDTQYF. CDR3 coding DNA: TGTGCCAGCAGAGTCAGAGACACAGATACGCAGTATTTT.

The gene calls are TRBV5-1 and TRBJ1-1, with D perhaps TRBD1 (5 bases). Germline CDR1 is SGHRS and CDR2 is YFSETQ. V gave up 4 bases and J gave up 3 bases, with 13 bases separating them. This CDR3 has 14 amino acids. The CDR3 loop reads CASSPGPLDTEAFF. CDR3 bases: TGCGCCAGCAGCCCGGGGCCCCTGGACACTGAAGCTTTCTTT.

The chain carries TRBV19 and TRBJ2-1; 8 nucleotides match TRBD2. The CDR3 is 16 amino acids. Per the germline V gene, CDR1 is LNHDA and CDR2 is SQIVND (reference sequence). Trimming at V came to 2 bases and at J to 3 bases, leaving 6 bases not matched to a gene. The CDR3 sequence is CASSISAGAVYNEQFF. The CDR3 region has the DNA TGTGCCAGTAGTATATCAGCGGGAGCGGTCTACAATGAGCAGTTCTTC.

V is TRBV5-5 and J is TRBJ2-1, with D possibly matching TRBD2 (5 bases). Trimming pared 0 bases from V and 5 bases from J, leaving 15 bases between. The germline V gene encodes CDR1 SGHKS and CDR2 YYEKEE (reference sequence). The CDR3 has 16 residues. The CDR3 region has the DNA TGTGCCAGCAGCTTGGTCCCCGGGATCCAGAACAATGAGCAGTTCTTC. It translates to CASSLVPGIQNNEQFF.

This chain connects TRBV7-8 to TRBJ1-2; D not resolved. The CDR3 contains 12 residues. Germline V lookup: CDR1 SGHVS, CDR2 FQNEAQ. V was pared by 4 bases and J by 3 bases, with 6 bases between. The CDR3 DNA sequence: TGTGCCAGCAGCTCGACGGACTATGGCTACACCTTC. It specifies CASSSTDYGYTF.

The chain joins TRBV27 to TRBJ2-1, with 7 bases identical to TRBD1. Germline CDR1 MNHEY, CDR2 SMNVEV (reference sequence). This CDR3 has 12 residues. V gave up 2 bases and J gave up 10 bases; unmatched junction bases: 2. Here the CDR3 DNA reads TGTGCCAGCAGTTTAGCCAGGGGGGAGCAGTTCTTC. As protein: CASSLARGEQFF.

This clone was counted only a few times. This sequence joins TRBV5-5 and TRBJ1-4; 10 bases are a match to TRBD1. The V segment lost 3 bases and the J segment 10 bases; nucleotides outside the gene matches: 6. CDR3 length: 14 amino acids. CDR1 SGHKS and CDR2 YYEKEE come from the germline V gene (reference sequence). In DNA, the CDR3 is TGTGCCAGCAGCTCCGGGACAGGGGACGGAAAACTGTTTTTT. It codes for CASSSGTGDGKLFF. The full variable domain, in which reference TRBV5-5 and TRBJ1-4 provide the parts outside the CDR3, is DAGVTQSPTHLIKTRGQQVTLRCSPISGHKSVSWYQQVLGQGPQFIFQYYEKEERGRGNFPDRFSARQFPNYSSELNVNALLLGDSALYLCASSSGTGDGKLFFGSGTQLSVL.

J is TRBJ2-5 and V is TRBV28; TRBD2 matches 9 bases. This CDR3 is built from 16 residues. Germline CDR1 reads MDHEN; CDR2 reads SYDVKM. With V trimmed by 5 bases and J by 5 bases, 12 bases remained unmatched. The CDR3 reads CASSPSGTSRRETQYF. Here the CDR3 DNA reads TGTGCCAGCAGTCCAAGCGGGACTAGCCGTCGCGAGACCCAGTACTTC.

This clone was detected only a few times. The chain couples TRBV28 to TRBJ1-2; 7 nucleotides line up with TRBD1. Germline CDR1 and CDR2: MDHEN and SYDVKM. CDR3 length: 14 amino acids. V lost 6 bases and J lost 3; bases outside the gene matches: 7. The CDR3 coding sequence is TGTGCCAGCAGCCCCGCCGGGACAGACTATGGCTACACCTTC. Protein product: CASSPAGTDYGYTF.